Each of the 12 T cell receptor beta chains below was sequenced from the same sample in a study of control samples from healthy donors and cancer patients. The method was immunoSEQ multiplex PCR; TCRdb's version includes in-frame clones alone and lacks a portion of them. Of over 100,000 clones in the sample, around 90% were seen once. Sequencing was carried out using blood. The receptor source for this set is a young man in good health.

The rearrangement joins TRBV7-6 to TRBJ1-1; D remains ambiguous. The CDR3 is made up of 13 amino acids. Germline V gene data show CDR1 as SGHVS and CDR2 as FNYEAQ. V lost 5 bases, J lost 1 base, and 8 bases lay in between. The CDR3 nucleotides are TGTGCCAGCAGCGTTACAAGGAACACTGAAGCTTTCTTT. It translates to CASSVTRNTEAFF.

V is TRBV4-1 and J is TRBJ2-3; 8 bases are shared with TRBD2. J was trimmed by 0 bases and V by 7 bases; bases with no gene match: 3. Looked up from germline, CDR1 is MGHRA and CDR2 is YSYEKL. The CDR3 is 14 amino acids. CDR3 DNA sequence: TGCGCCAGCATTGGCGGGGGGAGCACAGATACGCAGTATTTT. It yields the protein CASIGGGSTDTQYF.

CDR3 sequence: CASSHFGTPKETQYF. As DNA, the CDR3 is TGTGCCAGCAGCCACTTCGGGACGCCGAAAGAGACCCAGTACTTC. V usage is TRBV7-3 and J usage is TRBJ2-5; either TRBD1 or TRBD2 may fit D (5 bases each). Germline CDR1 reads SGHTA; CDR2 reads FQGTGA. The CDR3 length is 15 residues. V was clipped by 5 bases and J by 3 bases, with 16 bases between them.

V usage is TRBV18 and J usage is TRBJ1-6; D possibly corresponds to TRBD1 (5 bases). The germline V gene has CDR1 KGHSH and CDR2 LQKENI. This CDR3 is built from 17 residues. Trimming took 6 bases from V and 0 from J, leaving 15 bases between them. In nucleotides, the CDR3 is TGTGCCAGCTCCCCTGGGGCGTTAAGCTCCTATAATTCACCCCTCCACTTT. Its translation: CASSPGALSSYNSPLHF.

The chain uses TRBV30 and TRBJ1-1; D gene unclear. The V gene lost 5 bases and the J gene lost 4 bases, with 11 bases spanning the gap. The CDR3 runs to 12 residues. Germline values: CDR1 GTSNPN, CDR2 SVGIG (reference sequence). CDR3 loop: CAWGTEGTEAFF. CDR3 nucleotides: TGTGCCTGGGGTACTGAGGGCACTGAAGCTTTCTTT.

The J gene is TRBJ2-7, the V gene TRBV5-6, with unresolved D. The CDR3 has 16 amino acids. Trimming removed 0 bases from V and 3 bases from J, with 16 bases in between. Germline loops: CDR1 SGHDT, CDR2 YYEEEE. CDR3 protein: CASSLEGSFLYYEQYF. CDR3 sequence (DNA): TGTGCCAGCAGCTTGGAAGGGTCGTTCCTATACTACGAGCAGTACTTC.

J is TRBJ1-2 and V is TRBV6-5, with unresolved D. V was cut by 6 bases and J by 4 bases, with 15 bases left in between. The germline CDR1 and CDR2 sequences are MNHEY and SVGAGI. CDR3 length: 14 residues. The DNA of the CDR3 is TGTGCCAGCAGCCCCGGGCGGAACACCTATGGCTACACCTTC. Protein sequence: CASSPGRNTYGYTF.

This clone came up a few times. The chain uses TRBV21-1 and TRBJ2-1; TRBD2, the D gene given by the table, was not confirmed from the DNA. TRBV21-1 has pseudogene status. The CDR3 has 19 amino acids. CDR3 amino acids: CASSNGRRMTSGGYNEQFF. The DNA of the CDR3 is TGTGCCAGCAGCAACGGGCGACGCATGACTAGCGGGGGTTACAATGAGCAGTTCTTC.

This chain joins TRBV5-4 and TRBJ1-2; 7 nucleotides match TRBD1. V was pared by 1 base and J by 3 bases, with 15 bases of the junction left unmatched. Looked up from germline, CDR1 is SGHNT and CDR2 is YYREEE (reference sequence). The CDR3 length is 18 residues. The DNA for the CDR3 is TGTGCCAGCAGCTTGAACGATCTGGCAGGGGGGACCTACTATGGCTACACCTTC. Its protein product is CASSLNDLAGGTYYGYTF.

About this clone: Other DNA sequences in the sample encode the same CDR3. The chain uses TRBV11-2 and TRBJ2-7, with TRBD2 identical over 8 bases. V shed 0 bases and J 4 bases; nucleotides not matched to a gene: 5. Germline assignment: CDR1 SGHAT and CDR2 FQNNGV. CDR3 size: 15 residues. The DNA of the CDR3 is TGTGCCAGCAGCTTAGATCGGGGGGGGCGGTACGAGCAGTACTTC. Protein: CASSLDRGGRYEQYF. Using reference TRBV11-2 and TRBJ2-7 for the parts outside the CDR3, the full variable domain is EAGVAQSPRYKIIEKRQSVAFWCNPISGHATLYWYQQILGQGPKLLIQFQNNGVVDDSQLPKDRFSAERLKGVDSTLKIQPAKLEDSAVYLCASSLDRGGRYEQYFGPGTRLTVT.

This clone was detected only once. V is TRBV19 and J is TRBJ2-2; no clear D. V lost 9 bases to trimming and J lost 1 base, with 15 bases between them. From germline, CDR1 is LNHDA and CDR2 SQIVND (reference sequence). CDR3 size: 15 residues. For the CDR3, the DNA is TGTGCCAGCCGGCCCGGGCAGATGAACACCGGGGAGCTGTTTTTT. Its translation is CASRPGQMNTGELFF. The entire variable domain, with the rest obtained from reference TRBV19 and TRBJ2-2, is as follows: DGGITQSPKYLFRKEGQNVTLSCEQNLNHDAMYWYRQDPGQGLRLIYYSQIVNDFQKGDIAEGYSVSREKKESFPLTVTSAQKNPTAFYLCASRPGQMNTGELFFGEGSRLTVL.

This sequence joins TRBV5-1 and TRBJ2-5, with 9 bases aligning to TRBD2. This CDR3 spans 15 amino acids. The ends lost 4 bases at V and 7 bases at J; junction bases unmatched: 11. The germline V gene has CDR1 SGHRS and CDR2 YFSETQ. The CDR3 is CASSRGAGGVLTQYF. CDR3 nucleotide sequence: TGCGCCAGCAGCCGGGGAGCGGGGGGCGTTTTGACCCAGTACTTC.